This T cell receptor beta chain stems from a study of OX40 agonist ivuxolimab in advanced cancers. Describing the broader study: Ivuxolimab, which targeted the costimulatory receptor OX40 (CD134), was an agonistic, fully human IgG2 monoclonal antibody. The monotherapy dose-escalation portion (N of about 57 patients) of the phase I ivuxolimab trial is reported in the paper. Of the roughly 54 dose-escalation patients, hepatocellular carcinoma was present in approximately 20, melanoma in around 15, renal cell carcinoma in 9 and head and neck cancer in 9. Intravenous ivuxolimab was administered to patients every 2 weeks at six dose levels: 0.01, 0.1, 0.3, 1.5, 3 and 10 mg/kg. Partial responses were achieved by three dose-escalation patients, of whom one had hepatocellular carcinoma and two had cutaneous melanoma. In the dose-escalation cohort, approximately 80% of patients were male, and the mean age was 60 years with a range of 23 to 79. Prior anti-PD-1, anti-PD-L1 or anti-CTLA-4 therapy was permitted, and approximately 40% of dose-escalation patients had received checkpoint inhibitors. The purpose of peripheral TCRbeta sequencing was to test whether ivuxolimab changed TCR sequence diversity and led to clonal T-cell expansion.

For sequencing of the TCRbeta CDR3 region, genomic DNA was extracted from the sorted cells. TCRbeta CDR3 regions were sequenced using the immunoSEQ Assay. TCRdb limited this immuneACCESS table to in-frame rearrangements with V and J called. A share of clones is missing; checked studies link under half to unresolved V genes, and the rest is unexplained. Within this sample are about 98,000 clones, with approximately 91% of them counted one time only. About 0.82% of the sample goes to the ten largest clones. In its sample, this clone was seen a few times. The antigen it recognizes is unknown. The sample holds no much larger clone one base away, and base qualities are not on file. Broader findings and caveats from the paper: In the 0.1-3.0 mg/kg groups, partial responders were among the patients with the lowest normalized peripheral clonal expansion, particularly in CD8+ T cells. Clonal expansion of both CD4+ and CD8+ blood T cells was observed from baseline to week 6 at doses 0.1 to 3.0 mg/kg. After ivuxolimab, CD8+ T cells had more expanded clones than CD4+ T cells on average. Which antigens the clonally expanded peripheral T cells were specific for was not determined. Low levels of normalized T-cell clonal expansion were also seen in some patients who did not respond.

Patients with a history of autoimmune disease or receiving systemic immunosuppression were excluded from the trial. Peripheral blood for TCR sequencing was drawn from every dose cohort at baseline, at cycle 4 day 1 and at cycle 7 day 1. Samples came from an open-label, multicenter, first-in-human phase I dose-escalation trial of ivuxolimab. Adults with locally advanced or metastatic melanoma, renal cell carcinoma, hepatocellular carcinoma or head and neck squamous cell carcinoma were enrolled in the trial. Before TCR sequencing, CD4+ and CD8+ T cells were separately sorted from peripheral blood. CDR1 and CDR2 (SEHNR, FQNEAQ) derive from the germline V gene (reference sequence). Germline trimming amounts to 8 bases on V and 9 bases on J, with 4 as the count of junction bases outside the gene matches. From the cysteine through the phenylalanine, the CDR3 covers 12 amino acids. The CDR3 DNA has 36 bases and is translated from base 1.

The rearranged chain carries TRBV7-9 and TRBJ2-1; 10 bases in between match TRBD2. This receptor was identified in an adult with an advanced solid tumor such as melanoma, head and neck, liver or kidney cancer. Specimen: CD4+ or CD8+ T cells sorted from blood, collected in a trial of the OX40 agonist ivuxolimab. The DNA sequence reads TGTGCCAGCGTTTTAGCGGGAGGTGAGCAGTTCTTC. It translates to CASVLAGGEQFF.